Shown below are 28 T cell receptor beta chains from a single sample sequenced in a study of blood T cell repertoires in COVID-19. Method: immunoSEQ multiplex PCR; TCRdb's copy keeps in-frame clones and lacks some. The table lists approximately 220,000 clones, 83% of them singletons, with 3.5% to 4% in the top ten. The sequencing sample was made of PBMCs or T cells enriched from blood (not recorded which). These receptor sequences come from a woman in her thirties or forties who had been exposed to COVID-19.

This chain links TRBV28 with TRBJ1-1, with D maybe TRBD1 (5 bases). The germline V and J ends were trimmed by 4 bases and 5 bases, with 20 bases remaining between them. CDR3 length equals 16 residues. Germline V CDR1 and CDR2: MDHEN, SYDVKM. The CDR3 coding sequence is TGTGCCAGCAGTTCTCAGACAGAACCCCGGGGGACTGAAGCTTTCTTT. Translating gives CASSSQTEPRGTEAFF.

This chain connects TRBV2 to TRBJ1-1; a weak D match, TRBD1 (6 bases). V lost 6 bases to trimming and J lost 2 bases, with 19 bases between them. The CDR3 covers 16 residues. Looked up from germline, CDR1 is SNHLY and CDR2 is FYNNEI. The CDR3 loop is CASRSDRRSSNTEAFF. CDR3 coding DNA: TGTGCCAGCAGGTCCGACAGGAGAAGTAGTAACACTGAAGCTTTCTTT.

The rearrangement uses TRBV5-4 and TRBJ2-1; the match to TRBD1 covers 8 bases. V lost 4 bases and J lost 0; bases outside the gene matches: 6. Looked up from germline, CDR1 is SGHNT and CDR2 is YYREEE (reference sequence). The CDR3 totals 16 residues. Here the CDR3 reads CASSPGTGGSYNEQFF. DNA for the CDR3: TGTGCCAGCAGCCCCGGGACAGGAGGCTCCTACAATGAGCAGTTCTTC.

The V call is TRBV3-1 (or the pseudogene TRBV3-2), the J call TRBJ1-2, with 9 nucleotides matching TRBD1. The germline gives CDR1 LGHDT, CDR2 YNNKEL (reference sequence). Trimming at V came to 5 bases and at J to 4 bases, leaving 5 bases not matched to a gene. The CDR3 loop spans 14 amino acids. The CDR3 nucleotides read TGTGCCAGCAGCAGGGGACAGGGCACCTATGGCTACACCTTC. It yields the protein CASSRGQGTYGYTF.

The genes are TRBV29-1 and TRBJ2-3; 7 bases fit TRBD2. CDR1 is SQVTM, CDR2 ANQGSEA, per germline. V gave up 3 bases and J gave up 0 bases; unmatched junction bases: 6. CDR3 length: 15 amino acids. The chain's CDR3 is CSVDRRRGSTDTQYF. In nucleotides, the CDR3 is TGCAGCGTTGACAGGAGGCGGGGGAGCACAGATACGCAGTATTTT.

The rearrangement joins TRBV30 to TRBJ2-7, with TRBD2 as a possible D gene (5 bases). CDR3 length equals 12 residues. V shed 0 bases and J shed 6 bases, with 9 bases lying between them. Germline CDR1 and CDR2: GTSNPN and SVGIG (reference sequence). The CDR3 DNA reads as TGTGCCTGGAGTGTACATGGAGGCGAGCAGTACTTC. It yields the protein CAWSVHGGEQYF.

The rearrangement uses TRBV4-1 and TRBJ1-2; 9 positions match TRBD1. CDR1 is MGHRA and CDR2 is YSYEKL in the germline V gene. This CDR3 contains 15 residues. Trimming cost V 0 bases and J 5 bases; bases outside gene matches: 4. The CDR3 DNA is TGCGCCAGCAGCCAAGAAGGGACAGGGATGTATGGCTACACCTTC. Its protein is CASSQEGTGMYGYTF.

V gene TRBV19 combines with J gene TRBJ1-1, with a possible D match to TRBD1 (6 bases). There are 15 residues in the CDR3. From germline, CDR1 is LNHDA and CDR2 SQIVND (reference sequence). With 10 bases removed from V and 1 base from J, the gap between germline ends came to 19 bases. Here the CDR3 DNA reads TGTGCCATTTCCGGGACATCCCTGGGGAACACTGAAGCTTTCTTT. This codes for CAISGTSLGNTEAFF.

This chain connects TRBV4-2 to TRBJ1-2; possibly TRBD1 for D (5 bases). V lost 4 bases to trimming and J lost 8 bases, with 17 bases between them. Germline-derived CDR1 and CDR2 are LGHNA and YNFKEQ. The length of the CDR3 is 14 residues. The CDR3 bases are TGTGCCAGCAGCCTGGACACGTTTAGCTGGGGCTACACCTTC. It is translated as CASSLDTFSWGYTF.

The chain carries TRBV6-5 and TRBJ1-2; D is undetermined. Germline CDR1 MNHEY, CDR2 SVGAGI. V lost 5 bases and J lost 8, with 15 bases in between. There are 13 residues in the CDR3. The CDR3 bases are TGTGCCAGCAGTAGCCGGGAGCGGGCGGGCTACACCTTC. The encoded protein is CASSSRERAGYTF.

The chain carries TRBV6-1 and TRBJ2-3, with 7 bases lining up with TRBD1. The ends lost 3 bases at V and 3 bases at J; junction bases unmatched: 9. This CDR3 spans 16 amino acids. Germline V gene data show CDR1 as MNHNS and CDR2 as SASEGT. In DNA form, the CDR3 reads TGTGCCAGCAGTGATTCGACAGGGAGAAGAACAGATACGCAGTATTTT. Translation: CASSDSTGRRTDTQYF.

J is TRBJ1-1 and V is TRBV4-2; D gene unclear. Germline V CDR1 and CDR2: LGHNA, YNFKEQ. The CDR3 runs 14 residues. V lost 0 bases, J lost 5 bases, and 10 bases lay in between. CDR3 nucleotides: TGTGCCAGCAGCCAAGACGGCGGGGAAACTGAAGCTTTCTTT. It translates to CASSQDGGETEAFF.

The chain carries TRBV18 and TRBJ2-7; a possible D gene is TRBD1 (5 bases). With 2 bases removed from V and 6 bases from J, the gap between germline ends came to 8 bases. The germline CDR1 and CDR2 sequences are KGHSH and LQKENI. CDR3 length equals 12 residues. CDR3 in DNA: TGTGCCAGCTCACCAGTAAGGGGCGAGCAGTACTTC. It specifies CASSPVRGEQYF.

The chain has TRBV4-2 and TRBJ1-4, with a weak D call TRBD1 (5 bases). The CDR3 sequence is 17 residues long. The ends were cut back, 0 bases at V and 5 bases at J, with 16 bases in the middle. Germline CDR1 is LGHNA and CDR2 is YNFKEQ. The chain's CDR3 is CASSQESLARANEKLFF. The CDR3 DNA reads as TGTGCCAGCAGCCAAGAGTCCTTGGCCAGGGCGAATGAAAAACTGTTTTTT.

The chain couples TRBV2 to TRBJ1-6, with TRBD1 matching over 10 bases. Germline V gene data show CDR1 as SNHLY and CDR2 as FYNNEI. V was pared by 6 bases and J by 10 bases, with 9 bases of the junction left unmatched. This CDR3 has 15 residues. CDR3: CASRTGTGVYSPLHF. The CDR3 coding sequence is TGTGCCAGCAGGACAGGGACAGGGGTGTACTCACCCCTCCACTTT.

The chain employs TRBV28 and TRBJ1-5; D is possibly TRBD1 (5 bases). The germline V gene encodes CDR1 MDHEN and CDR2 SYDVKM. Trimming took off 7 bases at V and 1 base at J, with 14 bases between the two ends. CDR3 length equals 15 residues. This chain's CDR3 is CASTPGGASNQPQHF. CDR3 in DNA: TGTGCCAGCACCCCGGGGGGAGCGAGCAATCAGCCCCAGCATTTT.

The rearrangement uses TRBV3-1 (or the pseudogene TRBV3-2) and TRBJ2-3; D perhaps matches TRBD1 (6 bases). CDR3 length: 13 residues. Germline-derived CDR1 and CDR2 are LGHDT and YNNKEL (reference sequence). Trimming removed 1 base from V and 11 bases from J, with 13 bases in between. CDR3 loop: CASSQGGRAKQYF. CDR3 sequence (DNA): TGTGCCAGCAGCCAAGGGGGGCGGGCTAAGCAGTATTTT.

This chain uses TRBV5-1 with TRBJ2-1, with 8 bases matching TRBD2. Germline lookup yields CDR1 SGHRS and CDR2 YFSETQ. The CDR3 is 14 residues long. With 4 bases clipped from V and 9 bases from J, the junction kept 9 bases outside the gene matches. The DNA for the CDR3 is TGCGCCAGCAGCAACGGGAGGGTCGGGATTGAGCAGTTCTTC. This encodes CASSNGRVGIEQFF.

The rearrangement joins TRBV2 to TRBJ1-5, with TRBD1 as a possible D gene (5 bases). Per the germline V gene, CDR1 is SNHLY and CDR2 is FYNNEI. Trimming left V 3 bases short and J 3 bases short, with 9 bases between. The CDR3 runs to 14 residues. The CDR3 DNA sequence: TGTGCCAGCAGTGATTGGACATTCAATCAGCCCCAGCATTTT. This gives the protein CASSDWTFNQPQHF.

The CDR3 DNA reads as TGTGCCACCAGCAGCCGACTGACAGGGAAGGGCTACACCTTC. It translates to CATSSRLTGKGYTF. The chain recombines TRBV15 with TRBJ1-2, with TRBD1 matching 7 bases. The germline V gene has CDR1 LNHNV and CDR2 YYDKDF (reference sequence). V lost 3 bases, J lost 8 bases, and 9 bases stayed unmatched. The length of the CDR3 is 14 residues.

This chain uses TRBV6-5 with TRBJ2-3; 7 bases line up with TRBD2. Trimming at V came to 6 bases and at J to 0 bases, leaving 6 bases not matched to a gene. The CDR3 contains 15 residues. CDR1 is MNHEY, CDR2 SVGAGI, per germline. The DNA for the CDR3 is TGTGCCAGCAGACCCACTAGCGCAAGCACAGATACGCAGTATTTT. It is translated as CASRPTSASTDTQYF.

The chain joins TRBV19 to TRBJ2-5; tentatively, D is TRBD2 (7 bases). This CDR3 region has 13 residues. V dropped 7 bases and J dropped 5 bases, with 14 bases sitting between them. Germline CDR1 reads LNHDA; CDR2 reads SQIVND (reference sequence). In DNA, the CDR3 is TGTGCCAGTACCTCGGGGGGCATTGAGACCCAGTACTTC. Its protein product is CASTSGGIETQYF.

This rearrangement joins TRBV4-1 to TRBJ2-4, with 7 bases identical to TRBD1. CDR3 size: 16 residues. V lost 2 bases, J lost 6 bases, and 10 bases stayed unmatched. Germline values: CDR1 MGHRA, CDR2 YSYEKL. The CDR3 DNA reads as TGCGCCAGCAGCCAAAAAAAAAGGACAGGTTTAAACATTCAGTACTTC. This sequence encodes CASSQKKRTGLNIQYF.

The CDR3 sequence is CASSFTFGGGLYNEQFF. CDR3 DNA sequence: TGTGCCAGCAGCTTTACCTTCGGCGGGGGTCTCTACAATGAGCAGTTCTTC. The V call is TRBV7-2, the J call TRBJ2-1; 7 nucleotides agree with TRBD2. Germline V lookup: CDR1 SGHTA, CDR2 FQGNSA. V lost 3 bases, J lost 3 bases, and 11 bases stayed unmatched. The CDR3 contains 17 residues.

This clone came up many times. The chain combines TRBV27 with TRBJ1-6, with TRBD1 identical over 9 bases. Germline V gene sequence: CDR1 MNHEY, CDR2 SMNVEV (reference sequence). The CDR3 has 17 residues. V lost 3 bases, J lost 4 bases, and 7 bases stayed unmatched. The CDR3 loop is CASSLGNRGRYNSPLHF. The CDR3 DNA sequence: TGTGCCAGCAGTTTGGGGAACAGGGGGCGATATAATTCACCCCTCCACTTT.

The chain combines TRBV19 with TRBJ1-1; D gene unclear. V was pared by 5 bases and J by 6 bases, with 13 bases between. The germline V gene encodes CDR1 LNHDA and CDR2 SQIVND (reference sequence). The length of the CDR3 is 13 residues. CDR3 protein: CASSSTGLAEAFF. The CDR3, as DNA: TGTGCCAGTAGTTCGACGGGGTTGGCTGAAGCTTTCTTT.

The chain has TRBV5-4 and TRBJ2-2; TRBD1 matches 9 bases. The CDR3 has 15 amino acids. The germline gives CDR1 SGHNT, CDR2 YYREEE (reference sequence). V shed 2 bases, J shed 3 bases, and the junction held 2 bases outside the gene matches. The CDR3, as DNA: TGTGCCAGCAGCTTCGGGACAGGGTACACCGGGGAGCTGTTTTTT. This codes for CASSFGTGYTGELFF.

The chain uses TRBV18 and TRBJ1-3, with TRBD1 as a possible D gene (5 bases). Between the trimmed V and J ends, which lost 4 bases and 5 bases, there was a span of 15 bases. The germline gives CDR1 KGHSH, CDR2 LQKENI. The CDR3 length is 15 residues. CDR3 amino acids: CASSQDIRQRNTIYF. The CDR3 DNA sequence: TGTGCCAGCTCACAGGACATAAGGCAACGAAACACCATATATTTT.